This T cell receptor (beta chain) stems from a study of Ad26.COV2.S vaccination and SARS-CoV-2 variants. General study results and limits: With respect to non-spike TCR breadth, vaccine and placebo recipients were similar.

Assay used: immunoSEQ multiplex PCR; TCRdb lists only in-frame clones, some missing. The sample contains about 500,000 clones, 70% to 90% of which appear only once. Regarding this clone: Its target is not known.

The V and J ends lost 3 bases and 3 bases respectively, with 15 bases between them. The germline V gene encodes CDR1 MNHEY and CDR2 SMNVEV (reference sequence). This CDR3 region has 15 residues. This sample's treatment: approximately 18 received Ad26.COV2.S at low or high dose, single or two shots; about five received placebo; per-sample allocation not given. On day 63 after the first injection, vaccine and placebo recipients gave samples. Immunization relied on an Ad26 vector, which expressed Wuhan-strain SARS-CoV-2 spike. The chain joins TRBV27 to TRBJ2-7; D might be TRBD2 (5 bases). The receptor's source is a person aged 18-65 years who received the Ad26.COV2.S COVID-19 vaccine or a placebo. The sequences come from peripheral blood, collected in a trial of Ad26.COV2.S vaccine versus placebo. CDR3 amino acids: CASSFGGLGNYEQYF. DNA of the CDR3: TGTGCCAGCAGTTTTGGCGGGCTTGGGAACTACGAGCAGTACTTC.